This T cell receptor beta chain is from a study of blood T cell repertoires in COVID-19. Study-wide context: Sites in the United States, Italy and Spain provided acute and convalescent COVID-19 samples.

Enrolled through a virtual design, the participants were between roughly 18 and 90 years of age and came from some 25 US areas. Assignment of participants to cohorts was predicated upon participant-reported clinical history. The authors' processing: Estimation of nucleated cell counts was performed using reference gene primer amplification. Method: immunoSEQ multiplex PCR; TCRdb's copy keeps in-frame clones and lacks some. V and J calls plus clone size are reproduced from that table; the DNA served to infer D and trimming. This table has about 230,000 clones, approximately 89% appearing once. Germline assignment: CDR1 LNHDA and CDR2 SQIVND (reference sequence). With V trimmed by 4 bases and J by 9 bases, 3 bases remained unmatched. The CDR3 spans 13 residues.

The sequenced sample consisted of PBMCs or T cells enriched from blood (not recorded which). The rearrangement joins TRBV19 to TRBJ2-1, with 10 bases that match TRBD1. The clonotype originates from a woman in her thirties or forties with acute COVID-19. CDR3 nucleotide sequence: TGTGCCAGTAGTACGGGACAGGGGTTTGAGCAGTTCTTC. This encodes CASSTGQGFEQFF.